Detailed here is one T cell receptor beta chain. The entry originates in a study of blood T cells in healthy people across ages. Germline V lookup: CDR1 MDHEN, CDR2 SYDVKM. The CDR3 length is 11 residues. Between the trimmed V and J ends, which lost 5 bases and 4 bases, there was a span of 3 bases. The authors ran a second PCR of about 7 to 11 cycles using a sample-barcoded 5' primer and a J-beta primer mix. TCRdb analysed the 5' RACE reads with MiXCR anew, one entry per CDR3 protein. This sample has 1.5 million to 2 million distinct CDR3 sequences; about 28% occur once, and the top ten carry around 7.7%.

Sample: blood. The source is a woman between 25 and 40 years old in good health. The V and J genes are TRBV28 and TRBJ1-5; D gene ambiguous. The CDR3 here is CASSANQPQHF. DNA for the CDR3: TGTGCCAGCAGTGCGAATCAGCCCCAGCATTTT.